This TCR beta chain is drawn from a study of blood T cell repertoires in COVID-19. Trimming left V 1 base short and J 7 bases short, with 3 bases between. The CDR3 has 11 amino acids. The germline CDR1 and CDR2 sequences are SGHDN and FVKESK. In the original workflow: Counts of nucleated cells, estimated from reference gene primer amplification, were obtained. TCRdb's copy holds only in-frame clones and misses some; the assay was immunoSEQ multiplex PCR. For V, J and clone size, that table is used; D and trimming come from the DNA. The sample yields around 160,000 clones, 70% to 90% seen once. Living in roughly 23 US areas, the participants were between about 18 and 90 years of age. Participants had their cohort set by participant-reported clinical history.

This receptor was obtained from a woman aged 25-40 years with acute COVID-19. The gene calls are TRBV14 and TRBJ2-3; D is uncertain. The sequencing input was PBMCs or T cells enriched from blood (not recorded which). The CDR3 sequence: CASSQVYTQYF. As DNA, the CDR3 is TGTGCCAGCAGCCAAGTCTATACGCAGTATTTT.